A single sample gave rise to the 3 T cell receptor beta chains below, sequenced in a study of Tregs in tolerant kidney transplant recipients (dated by TCRdb to about 2019). Receptor libraries were prepared by the immunoSEQ multiplex PCR assay. The table comes from immuneACCESS by way of TCRdb, which keeps in-frame sequences with V and J called. Part of the clones is missing from these tables; in studies checked, under half for an unresolved V gene and the rest for unknown reasons. The sample's clone listing holds under 30,000 clones. The top ten hold approximately 3.7% of the sample. What the time point label conveys for this sample: 6 months after combined kidney and bone marrow transplant. Related donors were used in the transplants with nonmyeloablative bone marrow transplantation, and mixed chimerism was transient in the human trials. The sequencing here drew on CD4+ T cells from blood (PBMCs), taken 6 months after the transplant. Receptor source: a human patient who received a combined kidney and bone marrow transplant. Following a transplant, some T lymphocytes may have been derived from the graft donor.

This clone is labeled large (0.1 to 1%) based on frequency. The sequence runs out 3 residues before the end of the CDR3; the remainder is reconstructed from the germline J gene. The chain carries TRBV6-1 and TRBJ2-2; 7 nucleotides match TRBD2. The CDR3 is 15 amino acids. Trimming took 6 bases from V and 8 from J; bases not matched to a gene: 12. Germline CDR1 MNHNS, CDR2 SASEGT. The covered CDR3 bases are TGTGCCAGCAGGGAATCTAGCGGAGGACGGGGGGAG. Amino acid sequence: CASRESSGGRGE. In full, the CDR3 reads CASRESSGGRGELFF.

Notes on this clone: The read falls 3 residues short of the CDR3 end, and the missing part is taken from the germline J gene. This rearrangement joins TRBV20-1 to TRBJ1-4, with D possibly being TRBD1 (5 bases). The germline V and J ends were trimmed by 0 bases and 4 bases, with 9 bases remaining between them. Germline values: CDR1 DFQATT, CDR2 SNEGSKA (reference sequence). The CDR3 spans 14 residues. The DNA read from the CDR3 is TGCAGTGCTAGAGAAGACAGTGTTAATGAAAAA. Protein sequence: CSAREDSVNEK. The CDR3 in full is CSAREDSVNEKLFF.

About this clone: The read ends 3 residues early relative to the CDR3; the germline J gene fills the gap. The gene calls are TRBV29-1 and TRBJ2-1, with 16 bases lining up with TRBD2. This CDR3 region has 15 residues. V was clipped by 4 bases and J by 7 bases; unmatched bases: 4. CDR1 is SQVTM, CDR2 ANQGSEA, per germline. The DNA read from the CDR3 is TGCAGCGTTGTAAGGGGACTAGCGGGAGGGAATGAG. As protein: CSVVRGLAGGNE. The full CDR3 is CSVVRGLAGGNEQFF.